Sequencing of this TCR beta chain was carried out in a study of T cells in Graves' hyperthyroidism and ophthalmopathy. Findings and caveats of the study: Blood also held most thyroid clonotypes expanded beyond 0.001.

It was RNA transcripts that yielded the amplified TCR beta CDR3 regions. The TCR CDR3 was amplified in a first-round RT-PCR using the HTBI primer set. TCRdb recomputed calls from the multiplex PCR reads with MiXCR, one row per CDR3 protein. The data show hundreds of thousands of distinct CDR3 sequences, 13% seen once. This clonotype was detected ten times or more. The target antigen is unknown. Extraction of PBMCs used 8 to 10 ml of fresh peripheral blood. Germline values: CDR1 SEHNR, CDR2 FQNEAQ (reference sequence). This CDR3 has 11 amino acids. V was cut by 3 bases and J by 5 bases, with 5 bases left in between.

This sequence was found in a young woman with Graves' hyperthyroidism. The sequencing sample was made of blood. The genes are TRBV7-9 and TRBJ2-7; D is unclear. CDR3 nucleotides: TGTGCCAGCAGCTTCAGCAACGAGCAGTACTTC. This codes for CASSFSNEQYF.